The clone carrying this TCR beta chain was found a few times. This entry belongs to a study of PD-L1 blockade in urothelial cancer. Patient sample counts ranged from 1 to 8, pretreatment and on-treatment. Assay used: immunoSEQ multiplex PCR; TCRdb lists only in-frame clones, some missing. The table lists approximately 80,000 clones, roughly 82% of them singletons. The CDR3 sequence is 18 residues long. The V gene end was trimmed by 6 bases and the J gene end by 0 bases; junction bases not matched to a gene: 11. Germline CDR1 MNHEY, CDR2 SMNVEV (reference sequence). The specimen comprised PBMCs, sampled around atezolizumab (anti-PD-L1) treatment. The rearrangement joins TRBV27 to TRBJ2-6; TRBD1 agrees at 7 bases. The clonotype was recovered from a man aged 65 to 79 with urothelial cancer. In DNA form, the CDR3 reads TGTGCCAGCAGATCTCCACAGGGGACATACTCTGGGGCCAACGTCCTGACTTTC. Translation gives CASRSPQGTYSGANVLTF.